This T cell receptor (beta chain) came from a study of T cells in Graves' hyperthyroidism and ophthalmopathy. This clonotype was recorded at least ten times. Every diagnosis used clinical symptoms, serum thyroxine and TRAb, thyroid ultrasound and orbital computed tomography. From 10 ml of fresh peripheral blood, PBMCs were isolated. Germline loops: CDR1 MNHEY, CDR2 SMNVEV (reference sequence). Trimming took 10 bases from V and 4 from J, leaving 9 bases between them. CDR3 length equals 11 residues. TCR beta CDR3 regions were amplified from RNA transcripts. With the HTBI primer set, the TCR CDR3 went through a first round of RT-PCR. TCRdb reanalysed the multiplex PCR reads using MiXCR and keeps one entry per CDR3 protein. Of roughly 380,000 distinct CDR3 sequences listed, approximately 12% are singletons.

This TCR was sampled from a man in his thirties or forties with Graves' hyperthyroidism that later progressed to Graves' ophthalmopathy. V gene TRBV27 combines with J gene TRBJ2-3; D unclear. The sequencing sample was made of blood. CDR3 coding DNA: TGTGCCACCGGCCGTGCAGATACGCAGTATTTT. Its translation is CATGRADTQYF.